Shown below are 22 T cell receptor beta chains from a single sample sequenced in a study of T cell repertoires in cytomegalovirus infection. Antigen specificity for these receptors is unknown. TCRdb independently ran MiXCR on the reads; one entry per CDR3 protein. This sample carries about 900,000 distinct CDR3 sequences, about a third of them seen once, and the ten largest clones take roughly 13%. Sequencing was performed on cultured CD8+ T cells from PBMCs, taken from culture after CMV antigen stimulation. Source of these receptors: a human donor in good health (CMV status not recorded). Some clones in this sample may be carry-over from other donors' samples.

This clonotype was counted at least ten times. The chain carries TRBV4-1 and TRBJ1-4; 10 nucleotides agree with TRBD1. Per the germline V gene, CDR1 is MGHRA and CDR2 is YSYEKL. V trimming: 4 bases; J trimming: 8 bases; junction bases outside the gene matches: 7. There are 15 residues in the CDR3. The CDR3 nucleotides are TGCGCCAGCAGCCTTGGGACAGGGGATGGGGAAAAACTGTTTTTT. Protein product: CASSLGTGDGEKLFF.

This chain joins TRBV12-3 or TRBV12-4 and TRBJ2-1; 10 bases agree with TRBD2. V shed 3 bases and J 5 bases; nucleotides not matched to a gene: 7. This CDR3 comprises 16 residues. CDR3 region: CASSFSRAGGNNEQFF. CDR3 nucleotides: TGTGCCAGCAGTTTTAGCCGAGCGGGGGGGAACAATGAGCAGTTCTTC.

J is TRBJ1-2 and V is TRBV7-4, with 8 positions matching TRBD1. This CDR3 has 13 amino acids. The trim removed 11 bases at V and 2 bases at J, leaving 7 bases unmatched. CDR1 and CDR2 (germline): SGHVT, SQSDAQ. CDR3 DNA: TGTGCCGGGACGGACAGGGTAAACTATGGCTACACCTTC. As protein: CAGTDRVNYGYTF. The whole variable domain, filled in from reference TRBV7-4 and TRBJ1-2, reads GAGVSQSPRYKVAKRGRDVALRCDSISGHVTLYWYRQTLGQGSEVLTYSQSDAQRDKSGRPSGRFSAERPERSVSTLKIQRTEQGDSAVYLCAGTDRVNYGYTFGSGTRLTVV.

Comment on this clonotype: A read error may explain this, as a much larger clone is one base away. The rearrangement joins TRBV7-1 to TRBJ1-6; TRBD1 is a possible D gene (5 bases). TRBV7-1 is marked as an open reading frame, function uncertain. CDR3 length: 13 residues. CDR3 amino acids: CATGADYNSSLHF. The CDR3 DNA sequence: TGTGCCACCGGGGCCGATTATAATTCATCCCTCCACTTT.

The table lists this clonotype with many counts. The rearrangement links TRBV7-2 to TRBJ2-3; D gene unclear. CDR1 is SGHTA, CDR2 FQGNSA, per germline. This CDR3 has 15 amino acids. Trimming cost V 5 bases and J 4 bases, with 16 bases left between them. CDR3 amino acids: CASSHESASADTQYF. CDR3 in DNA: TGTGCCAGCAGCCATGAGTCGGCATCGGCAGATACGCAGTATTTT.

Turning to this clonotype: It is likely a read error, because the conserved phenylalanine at the end of the CDR3 is missing. V is TRBV28 and J is TRBJ1-1; D is perhaps TRBD1 (5 bases). With 6 bases removed from V and 2 bases from J, the gap between germline ends came to 31 bases. This CDR3 comprises 20 residues. From germline, CDR1 is MDHEN and CDR2 SYDVKM. CDR3 amino acids: CASRTPGLSLNPSSNTEAFL. In DNA form, the CDR3 reads TGTGCCAGCAGGACCCCGGGACTATCCCTCAACCCTTCCTCTAACACTGAAGCTTTCCTT.

At least ten counts were recorded for this clonotype. The J gene is TRBJ1-1, the V gene TRBV7-8; D might be TRBD1 (5 bases). Germline V gene sequence: CDR1 SGHVS, CDR2 FQNEAQ. V lost 4 bases and J lost 3, with 15 bases in between. The CDR3 sequence is 15 residues long. The DNA for the CDR3 is TGTGCCAGCAGCTCAGTGGAGACAGATCACACTGAAGCTTTCTTT. This sequence encodes CASSSVETDHTEAFF.

This clonotype was recorded a few times. The chain is built from TRBV12-3 or TRBV12-4 and TRBJ2-3, with 7 nucleotides matching TRBD1. The junction had 6 bases not matched to a gene; V was cut back by 4 bases and J by 2 bases. The CDR3 has 15 residues. The CDR3 DNA sequence: TGTGCCAGCAGTTATTCACAGGGGCCCACAGATACGCAGTATTTT. Protein: CASSYSQGPTDTQYF.

In this sample, this clonotype turned up a few times. CDR3 region: CASKQGAYNSPLHF. CDR3 coding DNA: TGTGCCAGCAAACAGGGGGCCTATAATTCACCCCTCCACTTT. The chain has TRBV7-8 and TRBJ1-6; TRBD1 aligns across 8 bases. Germline loops: CDR1 SGHVS, CDR2 FQNEAQ. The junction had 1 base not matched to a gene; V was cut back by 7 bases and J by 2 bases. The CDR3 loop spans 14 amino acids.

This clonotype has more than one count but fewer than ten. The rearrangement joins TRBV5-4 to TRBJ2-2, with no clear D. The CDR3 contains 16 residues. Germline V gene sequence: CDR1 SGHNT, CDR2 YYREEE (reference sequence). V was cut by 1 base and J by 4 bases, with 14 bases left in between. CDR3 amino acids: CASSLKRLDFTGELFF. For the CDR3, the DNA is TGTGCCAGCAGCTTGAAGCGTTTGGATTTCACCGGGGAGCTGTTTTTT.

In its sample, this clonotype was seen a few times. The chain couples TRBV6-5 to TRBJ2-2, with unresolved D. Germline V CDR1 and CDR2: MNHEY, SVGAGI. V lost 0 bases to trimming and J lost 2 bases, with 7 bases between them. The CDR3 has 15 amino acids. This CDR3 reads CASSYSQANTGELFF. CDR3 nucleotide sequence: TGTGCCAGCAGTTACTCCCAGGCAAACACCGGGGAGCTGTTTTTT.

This clonotype was detected only a few times. This rearrangement joins TRBV5-4 to TRBJ2-5, with D unresolved. There are 13 residues in the CDR3. The germline gives CDR1 SGHNT, CDR2 YYREEE (reference sequence). V lost 2 bases and J lost 3, with 8 bases in between. CDR3 DNA: TGTGCCAGCAGCTTAAGGCCCAAAGAGACCCAGTACTTC. This translates into CASSLRPKETQYF.

The sample holds many counts of this clonotype. The chain couples TRBV4-1 to TRBJ1-1, with D maybe TRBD1 (5 bases). V gave up 1 base and J gave up 1 base, with 10 bases separating them. The CDR3 length is 15 residues. The germline V gene has CDR1 MGHRA and CDR2 YSYEKL. The CDR3 region has the DNA TGCGCCAGCAGCCAAGTAGGCGGGGGGAACACTGAAGCTTTCTTT. It codes for CASSQVGGGNTEAFF.

This chain uses TRBV5-1 with TRBJ1-2, with TRBD1 matching 10 bases. CDR3 size: 16 residues. CDR1 is SGHRS, CDR2 YFSETQ, per germline. With V trimmed by 7 bases and J by 2 bases, 11 bases remained unmatched. The CDR3 nucleotides are TGCGCCAGCCAAGGGACAGGGGCCAATGGGAACTATGGCTACACCTTC. This encodes CASQGTGANGNYGYTF.

There are a few counts of this clonotype. The chain joins TRBV7-2 to TRBJ1-2, with D maybe TRBD1 (5 bases). The CDR3 is 12 residues long. The germline CDR1 and CDR2 sequences are SGHTA and FQGNSA. Trimming cost V 1 base and J 8 bases, with 8 bases left between them. This chain's CDR3 is CASSLGQPGYTF. CDR3 coding DNA: TGTGCCAGCAGCTTAGGACAGCCCGGCTACACCTTC.

About this clonotype itself: Since a much larger clone is just one base distant, this may be a read error. This chain uses TRBV12-3 or TRBV12-4 with TRBJ2-1, with TRBD1 matching over 8 bases. The CDR3 sequence is 16 residues long. The DNA of the CDR3 is TGTGCCAGCACCCATGCAGGCGGACAGGGACATGGCGAGCAGTCCTTC. This codes for CASTHAGGQGHGEQSF.

This clonotype was counted at least ten times. The chain combines TRBV7-8 with TRBJ2-4; TRBD1 matches 8 bases. CDR1 and CDR2 (germline): SGHVS, FQNEAQ. V dropped 5 bases and J dropped 8; count of bases not matched to a gene: 17. CDR3 length equals 17 residues. The CDR3 DNA is TGTGCCAGCAGCGACAAGACAGGGGACCCCGCAAAACACATTCAGTACTTC. It translates to CASSDKTGDPAKHIQYF.

The rearrangement links TRBV19 to TRBJ1-6; 7 bases are a match to TRBD1. The V gene's germline CDR1 is LNHDA and CDR2 SQIVND (reference sequence). CDR3 length: 15 residues. J was trimmed by 7 bases and V by 7 bases; bases with no gene match: 10. CDR3 sequence reads: CASKGTAFGNSPLHF. The CDR3 DNA follows: TGTGCCAGTAAAGGGACAGCCTTCGGGAATTCACCCCTCCACTTT.

This clonotype was detected ten times or more. This chain uses TRBV7-2 with TRBJ1-4; a possible D gene is TRBD1 (5 bases). The V gene lost 1 base and the J gene lost 5 bases, with 11 bases spanning the gap. The CDR3 is made up of 15 amino acids. Germline loops: CDR1 SGHTA, CDR2 FQGNSA. The DNA of the CDR3 is TGTGCCAGCAGCTTAGGGGGACGGCCGAATGAAAAACTGTTTTTT. It is translated as CASSLGGRPNEKLFF.

This clonotype was found many times. The chain links TRBV12-3 or TRBV12-4 to TRBJ1-2; D is unclear. This CDR3 has 17 amino acids. With 3 bases removed from V and 0 bases from J, the gap between germline ends came to 17 bases. The CDR3 loop is CASSFGAGPASNYGYTF. The DNA of the CDR3 is TGTGCCAGCAGTTTTGGCGCTGGGCCCGCCTCTAACTATGGCTACACCTTC.

The chain carries TRBV10-2 and TRBJ2-1; D could derive from TRBD1 or TRBD2 (5 bases each). This CDR3 has 17 amino acids. CDR1 is WSHSY, CDR2 SAAADI, per germline. Trimming cost V 3 bases and J 0 bases, with 15 bases left between them. The CDR3 nucleotides read TGCGCCAGCAGTGAATGGGGGTACTCAAGCTCCTACAATGAGCAGTTCTTC. Translated: CASSEWGYSSSYNEQFF.

The table lists this clonotype with a few counts. The chain has TRBV5-6 and TRBJ2-1; D gene uncertain. The CDR3 totals 16 residues. Germline values: CDR1 SGHDT, CDR2 YYEEEE. V was clipped by 0 bases and J by 5 bases, with 15 bases between them. Written as DNA, the CDR3 is TGTGCCAGCAGCTTGGAGTATCTGGGCAACAACAATGAGCAGTTCTTC. Its protein product is CASSLEYLGNNNEQFF. The full variable domain, its missing parts supplied by reference TRBV5-6 and TRBJ2-1, is DAGVTQSPTHLIKTRGQQVTLRCSPKSGHDTVSWYQQALGQGPQFIFQYYEEEERQRGNFPDRFSGHQFPNYSSELNVNALLLGDSALYLCASSLEYLGNNNEQFFGPGTRLTVL.